The 32 T cell receptor beta chains presented below share a single source sample, sequenced in a study of OX40 agonist ivuxolimab in advanced cancers. Assay: immunoSEQ multiplex PCR; the TCRdb copy retains only in-frame clones and omits some. The sample holds tens of thousands of clones; 86% are singletons and the top ten take around 6.3%. This specimen was CD4+ or CD8+ T cells sorted from blood, taken in a trial of the OX40 agonist ivuxolimab. The receptor set was obtained from an adult with an advanced solid tumor such as melanoma, head and neck, liver or kidney cancer.

The chain couples TRBV6-5 to TRBJ2-7; tentative D call: TRBD2 (6 bases). This CDR3 is 13 amino acids long. The germline V gene has CDR1 MNHEY and CDR2 SVGAGI. V was trimmed by 6 bases and J by 0 bases, leaving 9 bases between them. The CDR3 nucleotides read TGTGCCAGCAGGTTCGGGAGCTCCTACGAGCAGTACTTC. This encodes CASRFGSSYEQYF.

The chain uses TRBV7-9 and TRBJ1-1; 8 bases are a match to TRBD1. The germline V gene has CDR1 SEHNR and CDR2 FQNEAQ (reference sequence). The junction had 5 bases not matched to a gene; V was cut back by 4 bases and J by 10 bases. The length of the CDR3 is 12 residues. The CDR3 bases are TGTGCCAGCAGCTATCAGGGGGCGGGAGCTTTCTTT. Amino acid sequence: CASSYQGAGAFF.

This clone showed up just a few times. This chain links TRBV13 with TRBJ1-2; 9 nucleotides line up with TRBD1. V shed 4 bases and J 8 bases; nucleotides not matched to a gene: 23. Germline-derived CDR1 and CDR2 are PRHDT and FYEKMQ (reference sequence). This CDR3 spans 19 amino acids. The CDR3 loop reads CASSYHRYGQGLRGVGYTF. CDR3 nucleotides: TGTGCCAGCAGCTACCATAGGTACGGACAGGGGTTGCGGGGTGTCGGCTACACCTTC.

The gene calls are TRBV5-1 and TRBJ2-3; D remains unclear. This CDR3 spans 15 amino acids. V was trimmed by 4 bases and J by 0 bases, leaving 12 bases between them. Germline assignment: CDR1 SGHRS and CDR2 YFSETQ. The CDR3 nucleotides are TGCGCCAGCAGCCCGCAGGCCTCTAGCACAGATACGCAGTATTTT. Translating it yields CASSPQASSTDTQYF.

The chain is built from TRBV5-1 and TRBJ1-1; D is unresolved. The ends were cut back, 4 bases at V and 4 bases at J, with 11 bases in the middle. Germline V CDR1 and CDR2: SGHRS, YFSETQ. The CDR3 loop spans 13 amino acids. The CDR3 loop reads CASSPAGFTEAFF. The CDR3 region has the DNA TGCGCCAGCAGCCCGGCGGGCTTCACTGAAGCTTTCTTT.

This clone came up once. V gene TRBV7-2 combines with J gene TRBJ2-5, with 9 bases fitting TRBD2. The length of the CDR3 is 15 residues. The V gene's germline CDR1 is SGHTA and CDR2 FQGNSA. V lost 2 bases to trimming and J lost 4 bases; unmatched junction nucleotides: 5. In DNA form, the CDR3 reads TGTGCCAGCAGCTTACGAGCGGGAGGCGGAGAGACCCAGTACTTC. Translating it yields CASSLRAGGGETQYF.

This chain uses TRBV29-1 with TRBJ2-1, with TRBD2 as a possible D gene (5 bases). V lost 4 bases, J lost 9 bases, and 10 bases lay in between. The CDR3 spans 11 residues. Germline values: CDR1 SQVTM, CDR2 ANQGSEA. The CDR3 reads CSVAGLGEQFF. CDR3 DNA: TGCAGCGTTGCGGGATTGGGTGAGCAGTTCTTC.

This clone counts as medium-sized. V is TRBV7-3 and J is TRBJ2-7; 7 positions agree with TRBD2. CDR3 length: 15 residues. The trim removed 3 bases at V and 0 bases at J, leaving 5 bases unmatched. Germline values: CDR1 SGHTA, CDR2 FQGTGA. CDR3 region: CASSLLAEASYEQYF. The CDR3 DNA reads TGTGCCAGCAGCTTGCTAGCGGAGGCCTCCTACGAGCAGTACTTC.

The chain recombines TRBV6-5 with TRBJ1-2, with 7 bases aligning to TRBD1. The CDR3 consists of 15 residues. V lost 6 bases, J lost 0 bases, and 7 bases stayed unmatched. Germline CDR1 and CDR2: MNHEY and SVGAGI. In DNA form, the CDR3 reads TGTGCCAGCAGCCCTCGGACAGGACCTAACTATGGCTACACCTTC. It translates to CASSPRTGPNYGYTF.

As DNA, the CDR3 is TGTGCCAGTAGTATTTCCCACCCTCAGCCCCAGCATTTT. Translation gives CASSISHPQPQHF. The genes are TRBV19 and TRBJ1-5; D is ambiguous. In germline, CDR1 is LNHDA, CDR2 SQIVND (reference sequence). This CDR3 comprises 13 residues. V lost 3 bases and J lost 6, with 9 bases in between.

This chain joins TRBV11-2 and TRBJ1-5, with 8 bases that match TRBD1. Trimming cost V 3 bases and J 3 bases; bases outside gene matches: 4. Per germline, CDR1 SGHAT and CDR2 FQNNGV. The CDR3 loop spans 15 amino acids. CDR3 nucleotide sequence: TGTGCCAGCAGCTTCGGGACAGGTAACAATCAGCCCCAGCATTTT. Protein product: CASSFGTGNNQPQHF.

Only a few counts were recorded for this clone. The chain has TRBV11-1 and TRBJ1-4, with D unresolved. The CDR3 has 13 residues. V lost 0 bases, J lost 15 bases, and 14 bases lay in between. Germline loops: CDR1 SGHAT, CDR2 FQDESV (reference sequence). Here the CDR3 DNA reads TGTGCCAGCAGCTTAGCGCCCCATCTGGAGGTGTTTTTT. Translation gives CASSLAPHLEVFF.

V is TRBV2 and J is TRBJ1-5, with 11 bases identical to TRBD1. CDR1 is SNHLY and CDR2 is FYNNEI in the germline V gene. V lost 6 bases, J lost 6 bases, and 4 bases stayed unmatched. The CDR3 is 14 amino acids. CDR3 DNA: TGTGCCAGCAGCTTGGGACAGGGGGGTCAGCCCCAGCATTTT. This sequence encodes CASSLGQGGQPQHF.

As regards this clone: The same CDR3 is also encoded by other DNA sequences in this sample. The rearrangement joins TRBV18 to TRBJ2-1; tentatively, D is TRBD1 (5 bases). Germline V gives CDR1 KGHSH, CDR2 LQKENI. The CDR3 is 15 residues long. Trimming removed 3 bases from V and 0 bases from J, with 9 bases in between. The CDR3 region is CASSPGPSSYNEQFF. In DNA form, the CDR3 reads TGTGCCAGCTCACCGGGGCCCAGCTCCTACAATGAGCAGTTCTTC.

The chain has TRBV13 and TRBJ2-3; D possibly corresponds to TRBD2 (7 bases). Germline V lookup: CDR1 PRHDT, CDR2 FYEKMQ (reference sequence). This CDR3 has 13 amino acids. Trimming cost V 2 bases and J 14 bases, with 17 bases left between them. In DNA form, the CDR3 reads TGTGCCAGCAGCTTATCCCAGCGGGACAAGGCGTATTTT. Its protein product is CASSLSQRDKAYF.

V usage is TRBV30 and J usage is TRBJ1-1, with 8 positions matching TRBD1. This CDR3 comprises 14 residues. CDR1 is GTSNPN and CDR2 is SVGIG in the germline V gene (reference sequence). J was trimmed by 0 bases and V by 3 bases; bases with no gene match: 3. CDR3 protein: CAWSPGGLNTEAFF. DNA for the CDR3: TGTGCCTGGAGCCCAGGGGGCTTGAACACTGAAGCTTTCTTT. Supplemented by reference TRBV30 and TRBJ1-1, the full variable domain reads SQTIHQWPATLVQPVGSPLSLECTVEGTSNPNLYWYRQAAGRGLQLLFYSVGIGQISSEVPQNLSASRPQDRQFILSSKKLLLSDSGFYLCAWSPGGLNTEAFFGQGTRLTVV.

The chain links TRBV15 to TRBJ1-1; a weak D match, TRBD1 (5 bases). Trimming took 1 base from V and 4 from J, leaving 10 bases between them. This CDR3 spans 14 amino acids. Germline CDR1 and CDR2: LNHNV and YYDKDF (reference sequence). The CDR3 DNA is TGTGCCACCAGCAGAGCAGGGTTAATCACTGAAGCTTTCTTT. Protein: CATSRAGLITEAFF.

The chain has TRBV27 and TRBJ1-3; 7 bases map to TRBD1. The CDR3 runs to 20 residues. Looked up from germline, CDR1 is MNHEY and CDR2 is SMNVEV (reference sequence). V lost 6 bases, J lost 0 bases, and 20 bases stayed unmatched. The CDR3 coding sequence is TGTGCCAGCAGCCGGATAGGCCCCGGGACAGCGATATCCTCTGGAAACACCATATATTTT. Encoded protein: CASSRIGPGTAISSGNTIYF.

The chain joins TRBV7-9 to TRBJ2-7; 12 bases map to TRBD1. CDR3 length: 18 residues. From germline, CDR1 is SEHNR and CDR2 FQNEAQ (reference sequence). J was trimmed by 1 base and V by 3 bases; bases with no gene match: 10. Here the CDR3 reads CASSFPTGQGAKSYEQYF. The CDR3, as DNA: TGTGCCAGCAGCTTTCCGACGGGACAGGGGGCGAAGTCCTACGAGCAGTACTTC.

This rearrangement joins TRBV27 to TRBJ2-5, with TRBD1 identical over 8 bases. Germline trimming cut 5 bases from V and 5 bases from J; bases unmatched to any gene: 10. Germline lookup yields CDR1 MNHEY and CDR2 SMNVEV (reference sequence). The CDR3 spans 15 residues. CDR3 in amino acids: CASSTARGRRETQYF. CDR3 in DNA: TGTGCCAGCAGTACCGCCAGGGGGCGGAGGGAGACCCAGTACTTC.

V and J are TRBV2 and TRBJ1-1; D ambiguous. The CDR3 spans 11 residues. V shed 8 bases and J shed 6 bases, with 10 bases lying between them. Germline loops: CDR1 SNHLY, CDR2 FYNNEI. Written as DNA, the CDR3 is TGTGCCAGCGGCAGGCTGGCTGAAGCTTTCTTT. This gives the protein CASGRLAEAFF. The variable domain in full, with the rest retrieved from reference TRBV2 and TRBJ1-1, is EPEVTQTPSHQVTQMGQEVILRCVPISNHLYFYWYRQILGQKVEFLVSFYNNEISEKSEIFDDQFSVERPDGSNFTLKIRSTKLEDSAMYFCASGRLAEAFFGQGTRLTVV.

This chain connects TRBV19 to TRBJ1-3; D might be TRBD1 (6 bases). CDR1 LNHDA and CDR2 SQIVND come from the germline V gene (reference sequence). The CDR3 has 19 amino acids. V dropped 3 bases and J dropped 0 bases, with 21 bases sitting between them. The CDR3 DNA follows: TGTGCCAGTAGTATGGACAGCCTACTGACTGTGTTCTCTGGAAACACCATATATTTT. It translates to CASSMDSLLTVFSGNTIYF.

V is TRBV4-1 and J is TRBJ2-3, with D unclear. The CDR3 consists of 14 residues. CDR1 is MGHRA, CDR2 YSYEKL, per germline. Trimming cost V 0 bases and J 1 base, with 5 bases left between them. The CDR3 reads CASSQDHRTDTQYF. CDR3 nucleotides: TGCGCCAGCAGCCAAGATCACCGCACAGATACGCAGTATTTT.

The sample holds a few counts of this clone. The chain combines TRBV6-1 with TRBJ2-5; unclear D gene. CDR3 length: 13 amino acids. V lost 3 bases, J lost 1 base, and 6 bases lay in between. Germline loops: CDR1 MNHNS, CDR2 SASEGT. For the CDR3, the DNA is TGTGCCAGCAGTGACCAGATCCAAGAGACCCAGTACTTC. This translates into CASSDQIQETQYF.

V usage is TRBV6-5 and J usage is TRBJ2-5; D gene uncertain. The CDR3 runs to 13 residues. Trimming shortened V by 2 bases and J by 2 bases, and 6 bases separated the two germline ends. Germline V gene sequence: CDR1 MNHEY, CDR2 SVGAGI. CDR3 residues: CASSYVQQETQYF. The CDR3 DNA sequence: TGTGCCAGCAGTTACGTTCAGCAAGAGACCCAGTACTTC.

This rearrangement joins TRBV27 to TRBJ1-1; D remains unclear. This CDR3 region has 15 residues. Germline V CDR1 and CDR2: MNHEY, SMNVEV (reference sequence). Trimming took 7 bases from V and 0 from J, leaving 15 bases between them. In DNA, the CDR3 is TGTGCCAGCAAAACCGGGAGCCCAATGAACACTGAAGCTTTCTTT. Translation: CASKTGSPMNTEAFF.

V usage is TRBV4-1 and J usage is TRBJ2-7; weak D call: TRBD2 (5 bases). The CDR3 sequence is 15 residues long. Germline V gives CDR1 MGHRA, CDR2 YSYEKL. V was clipped by 0 bases and J by 1 base, with 10 bases between them. CDR3 nucleotide sequence: TGCGCCAGCAGCCAAGATGCGGGCCTATCCTACGAGCAGTACTTC. This encodes CASSQDAGLSYEQYF.

The V call is TRBV2, the J call TRBJ2-7; D unclear. Trimming stripped 4 bases from V and 2 bases from J, with 9 bases between. The length of the CDR3 is 13 residues. Germline loops: CDR1 SNHLY, CDR2 FYNNEI. The CDR3 bases are TGTGCCAGCAGTGGACGACGGACCTACGAGCAGTACTTC. This sequence encodes CASSGRRTYEQYF.

The V and J genes are TRBV6-5 and TRBJ1-5; tentatively, D is TRBD1 (5 bases). The CDR3 runs to 14 residues. With 0 bases removed from V and 7 bases from J, the gap between germline ends came to 10 bases. Germline lookup yields CDR1 MNHEY and CDR2 SVGAGI. CDR3 DNA sequence: TGTGCCAGCAGTTACTCGGGGGAGCGACAGCCCCAGCATTTT. Translation: CASSYSGERQPQHF.

This chain joins TRBV19 and TRBJ1-1; no clear D gene. The CDR3 is made up of 13 amino acids. V was pared by 3 bases and J by 5 bases, with 10 bases between. Germline V lookup: CDR1 LNHDA, CDR2 SQIVND (reference sequence). The CDR3 protein is CASSIIGETEAFF. CDR3 bases: TGTGCCAGTAGTATTATCGGGGAAACTGAAGCTTTCTTT.

This clone was counted once. The rearrangement links TRBV11-3 to TRBJ1-1; unclear D gene. The CDR3 is made up of 12 amino acids. Germline lookup yields CDR1 SGHNT and CDR2 YENEEA. V lost 3 bases, J lost 6 bases, and 8 bases lay in between. The CDR3 here is CASSFPGPEAFF. The CDR3 DNA reads as TGTGCCAGCAGCTTTCCCGGCCCTGAAGCTTTCTTT.

The gene calls are TRBV7-2 and TRBJ2-5; D gene ambiguous. The V and J ends lost 3 bases and 5 bases respectively, with 10 bases between them. The CDR3 loop spans 13 amino acids. The V gene's germline CDR1 is SGHTA and CDR2 FQGNSA. CDR3 in amino acids: CASSFVRQETQYF. The DNA for the CDR3 is TGTGCCAGCAGCTTTGTTCGTCAGGAGACCCAGTACTTC.